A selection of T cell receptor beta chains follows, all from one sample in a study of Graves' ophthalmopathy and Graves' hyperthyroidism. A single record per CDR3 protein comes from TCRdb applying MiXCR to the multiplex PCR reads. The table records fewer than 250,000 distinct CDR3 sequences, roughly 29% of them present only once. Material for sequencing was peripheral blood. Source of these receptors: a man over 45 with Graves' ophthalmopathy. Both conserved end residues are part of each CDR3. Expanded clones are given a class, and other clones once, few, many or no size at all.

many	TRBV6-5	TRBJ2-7	CAGSLYFLQGAHEQYF
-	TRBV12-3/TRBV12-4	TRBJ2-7	CASSHTYRGRRYEQYF
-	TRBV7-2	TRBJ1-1	CASSSLSGPGNTEAFF
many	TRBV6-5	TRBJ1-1	CASSKNTEAFF
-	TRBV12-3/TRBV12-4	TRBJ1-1	CASSLPGQAVAEAFF
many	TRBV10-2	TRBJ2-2	CASRAGRGTGELFF
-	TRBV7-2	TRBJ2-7	CASSFRTPGSYEQYF
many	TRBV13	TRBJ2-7	CASSLGPSQYEQYF
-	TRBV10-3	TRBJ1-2	CAISLNRDRGRKDYGYTF
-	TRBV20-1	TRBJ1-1	CSASEDGGNTEAFF
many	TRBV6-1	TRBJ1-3	CASSEGWNTIYF
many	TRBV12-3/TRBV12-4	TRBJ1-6	CASAPLVPNNSPLHF
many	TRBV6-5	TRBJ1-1	CASSSSTEAFF
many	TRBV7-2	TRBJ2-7	CASSLLAESSYEQYF
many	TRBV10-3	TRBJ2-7	CAISESRLATTYEQYF
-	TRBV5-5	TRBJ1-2	CASSFDIGTIYGYTF
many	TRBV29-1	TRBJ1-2	CSGRIAYGYTF
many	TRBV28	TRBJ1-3	CASILSNPSSGNTIYF
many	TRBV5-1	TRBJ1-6	CASSTGQGNSPLHF
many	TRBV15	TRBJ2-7	CATSREGDPSYEQYF
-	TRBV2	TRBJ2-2	CASNPEGSVTGELFF
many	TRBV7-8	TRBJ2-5	CASSPDIQETQYF
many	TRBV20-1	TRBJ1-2	CSAIRDRGYYGYTF
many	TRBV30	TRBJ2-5	CAWSVQLQETQYF
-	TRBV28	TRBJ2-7	CASSLGASGFTYEQYF
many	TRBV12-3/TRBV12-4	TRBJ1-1	CASKSTGGRGAFF
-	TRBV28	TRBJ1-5	CASSLKDRANQPQHF
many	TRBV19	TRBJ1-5	CASRRQGGDSNQPQHF
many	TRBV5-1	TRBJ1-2	CASSLDGANYGYTF
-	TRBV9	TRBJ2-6	CASSVAVAGAGANVLTF
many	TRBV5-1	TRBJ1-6	CASAEGTYNSPLHF
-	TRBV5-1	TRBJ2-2	CASRGLEDTGELFF
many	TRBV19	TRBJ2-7	CASSIGTGLYEQYF
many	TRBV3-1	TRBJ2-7	CASSQARVGEQYF
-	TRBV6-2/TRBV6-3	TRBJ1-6	CASSYGQGQSPLHF
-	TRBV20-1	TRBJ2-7	CSAKGTDPGSGSYEQYF
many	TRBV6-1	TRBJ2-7	CASSDRQDAYEQYF
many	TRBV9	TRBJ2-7	CASSVAGNRGAYEQYF
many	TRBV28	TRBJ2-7	CASSWTGGVYEQYF
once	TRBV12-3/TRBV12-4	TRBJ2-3	CASSFSRDTQYF
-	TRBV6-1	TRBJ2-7	CASTPPRDRGYEQYF
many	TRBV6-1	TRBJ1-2	CASSDSRWDYGYTF
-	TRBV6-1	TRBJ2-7	CAIETGTEDNQQYF
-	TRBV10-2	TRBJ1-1	CASSEPPYTEAFF
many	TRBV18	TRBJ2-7	CASSPSPSETYEQYF
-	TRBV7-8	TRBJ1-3	CASSLTTGSGNTIYF
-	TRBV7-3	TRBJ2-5	CASSDSVGETQYF
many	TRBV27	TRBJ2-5	CASRKGFETQYF
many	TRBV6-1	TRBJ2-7	CASSEGSAIYEQYF
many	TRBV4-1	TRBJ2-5	CASSQDTASGNQETQYF